The TCR beta chain described here comes from a study of T cells in localized non-small cell lung cancer. The study, taken as a whole, reports: A median roughly 57 of the top 100 tumor clones appeared in adjacent lung. Maximal T cell clonality occurred in uninvolved adjacent lung, with tumor ranking below it.

TCRdb's copy holds only in-frame clones and misses some; the assay was immunoSEQ multiplex PCR. The data hold 7,000 to 7,500 clones, with about 23% observed a single time. Germline lookup yields CDR1 SGHRS and CDR2 YFSETQ. The CDR3 sequence is 16 residues long. With 0 bases removed from V and 1 base from J, the gap between germline ends came to 11 bases. A remark on this clone: The antigen is unknown.

The V gene is TRBV5-1, the J gene TRBJ2-1; TRBD1 or TRBD2 may be the D gene (6 bases each). This specimen was lung tumor tissue, taken before any cancer treatment. The receptor's source is a man between 40 and 69 years old with stage III squamous cell lung carcinoma. CDR3 DNA: TGCGCCAGCAGCTTGGAAGGGGGAGGATCCTACAATGAGCAGTTCTTC. It is translated as CASSLEGGGSYNEQFF. The full variable domain, completed using reference TRBV5-1 and TRBJ2-1, is KAGVTQTPRYLIKTRGQQVTLSCSPISGHRSVSWYQQTPGQGLQFLFEYFSETQRNKGNFPGRFSGRQFSNSRSEMNVSTLELGDSALYLCASSLEGGGSYNEQFFGPGTRLTVL.